This TCR beta chain was sequenced during a study of breast tumors, draining lymph nodes, adjacent tissues. Axillary draining lymph nodes of breast cancer patients supplied the node samples. MiXCR, run by TCRdb on the multiplex PCR reads, gives a single entry per CDR3 protein. The sample has hundreds of thousands of distinct CDR3 sequences; about 30% are singletons. This clonotype was detected ten times or more. The target antigen is unknown. Whole-study results and caveats: Tumors had less TCR diversity than lymph nodes, more than nontumor tissue. Compared with basal-like, luminal-like tumors shared significantly more repertoire with nontumor tissue. The lymph node origin of tumor T cells was framed as consistent with a hypothesis, not demonstrated. The data were judged consistent with most tumor T cells coming from lymph node and expanding in tumor.

This TCR was recovered from a female donor with breast cancer. Some clones in this sample may be carry-over from other donors' samples. The specimen sequenced was axillary lymph node tissue.

The CDR3 is CASSQRARPTGELFF. The CDR3 DNA is TGTGCCAGCAGCCAGCGGGCCCGGCCCACCGGGGAGCTGTTTTTT. The J gene is TRBJ2-2, the V gene TRBV7-3; possibly TRBD2 for D (6 bases). CDR1 and CDR2 from the germline V gene are SGHTA and FQGTGA. The CDR3 totals 15 residues. The V gene lost 5 bases and the J gene lost 4 bases, with 14 bases spanning the gap.